This note documents a single T cell receptor (beta chain) sequence. The CDR3 loop spans 14 amino acids. The V gene's germline CDR1 is MNHEY and CDR2 SVGAGI. V shed 8 bases and J shed 6 bases, with 20 bases lying between them. Via MiXCR, TCRdb re-called the RT-PCR reads, giving one row per CDR3 protein. The sample has about 680,000 distinct CDR3 sequences, 13% to 15% seen once. The clonotype comes from a female donor in good health, serving as a healthy control. Sequenced: memory CD4+ T cells from blood. The chain combines TRBV6-5 with TRBJ2-7; D is unclear. The CDR3 nucleotides read TGTGCCAGCGCCCCGACGGCTCGCCCTTTCGAGCAGTACTTC. Its protein is CASAPTARPFEQYF.